This TCR beta chain was retrieved from a study of T cells in Graves' hyperthyroidism and ophthalmopathy. Study-wide context: Before treatment of any kind, peripheral blood was taken at initial diagnosis.

General study findings and limits: Stable hyperthyroidism was told apart from ophthalmopathy by a model built on 13 V-J features. Blood also showed most of the thyroid clonotypes that were expanded above 0.001.

The PBMCs were sourced from fresh peripheral blood (about 9.7 ml). Researchers amplified the TCR beta CDR3 regions from RNA transcripts. The HTBI primer set was used in a first-round RT-PCR of the TCR CDR3. A single record per CDR3 protein comes from TCRdb applying MiXCR to the multiplex PCR reads. Of hundreds of thousands of distinct CDR3 sequences listed, roughly 15% are singletons. Note on this clonotype: Its specificity is not known.

V lost 3 bases to trimming and J lost 7 bases, with 7 bases between them. This CDR3 contains 12 residues. The sample comprised blood. The clonotype comes from a man in his late teens or twenties with Graves' ophthalmopathy. The chain recombines TRBV12-3 or TRBV12-4 with TRBJ2-1; D uncertain. CDR3 nucleotides: TGTGCCAGCAGTTTGTCCACGAATGAGCAGTTCTTC. Protein: CASSLSTNEQFF.